The T cell receptor (beta chain) described here comes from a study of shared clonotypes between healthy human individuals. The deep-level immunoSEQ assay was used. Profiled with immunoSEQ multiplex PCR; TCRdb holds only in-frame clones, not every one. The data show about 450,000 clones, with more than 75% seen just once and roughly 13% held by the top ten. With 1 base clipped from V and 1 base from J, the junction kept 4 bases outside the gene matches. Germline CDR1 and CDR2: SGHDT and YYEEEE. The CDR3 is 16 residues long. Genomic DNA for unsorted samples, which was extracted with the QIAamp DNA Blood Mini kit, came from 85 million to 90 million PBMCs.

The specimen sequenced was PBMCs. This receptor was obtained from a woman aged 40 to 49 in good health. Some clones in this sample may be carry-over from other donors' samples. V is TRBV5-6 and J is TRBJ2-1; 8 bases are a match to TRBD2. The CDR3, as DNA: TGTGCCAGCAGCTTGCTAGCGGGCTCGTCCTACAATGAGCAGTTCTTC. Amino acids: CASSLLAGSSYNEQFF. The complete variable domain, with remaining parts taken from reference TRBV5-6 and TRBJ2-1, reads DAGVTQSPTHLIKTRGQQVTLRCSPKSGHDTVSWYQQALGQGPQFIFQYYEEEERQRGNFPDRFSGHQFPNYSSELNVNALLLGDSALYLCASSLLAGSSYNEQFFGPGTRLTVL.